This T cell receptor (beta chain) originates from a study of T cell responses to AZD1222 COVID-19 vaccine. Study findings and constraints: Most donors were white British and more were female, and clonal diversity was possibly underestimated. At baseline, seropositivity was found in only six or seven AZD1222 recipients. Sampling captured repertoires only after the peak T cell response. Unmutated variant regions are reportedly the target of nearly half of TCRs that are spike-specific.

TCRdb's copy holds only in-frame clones and misses some; the assay was immunoSEQ multiplex PCR. The table lists around 80,000 clones, about 88% of them singletons, with approximately 11% in the top ten. Details on this clone: As yet, its antigen is unknown.

The receptor was isolated from an adult in good health. Here the sequenced sample was peripheral blood, taken on day 0 of AZD1222 vaccination.

CDR3 nucleotides: TGCGCCACCAGCAGGGGCGGAGGCACAGATACGCAGTATTTT. Protein sequence: CATSRGGGTDTQYF. V usage is TRBV10-1 and J usage is TRBJ2-3; a weak D match, TRBD1 (6 bases). Trimming shortened V by 10 bases and J by 1 base, and 15 bases separated the two germline ends. Germline V gene data show CDR1 as WNHNN and CDR2 as SYGVQD (reference sequence). The CDR3 is 14 residues long.